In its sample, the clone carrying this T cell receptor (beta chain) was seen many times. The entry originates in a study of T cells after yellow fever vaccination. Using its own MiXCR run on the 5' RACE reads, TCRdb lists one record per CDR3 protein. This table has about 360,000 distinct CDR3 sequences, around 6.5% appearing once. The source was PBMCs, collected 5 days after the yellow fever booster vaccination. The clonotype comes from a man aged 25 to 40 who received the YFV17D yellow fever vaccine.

CDR3 coding DNA: TGCGCCAGCAGCTTTGGGACGAATAACTATGGCTACACCTTC. It is translated as CASSFGTNNYGYTF. The chain is built from TRBV5-1 and TRBJ1-2, with D perhaps matching TRBD1 (5 bases). CDR1 and CDR2 from the germline V gene are SGHRS and YFSETQ. The CDR3 is 14 amino acids. V lost 2 bases, J lost 1 base, and 9 bases lay in between.